The rows below give T cell receptor beta chains drawn from one sample of a study of blood T cells in healthy people across ages. TCRdb used MiXCR to reprocess the 5' RACE reads, holding one entry per CDR3 protein. The table records about 1.6 million distinct CDR3 sequences, about 35% of them present only once. Sequences were obtained from blood. These receptors were obtained from a woman under 40 in good health. Both conserved end residues are part of each CDR3. A D gene is named only where the DNA matches it firmly. Rows give clone size only sometimes, using once, few, many, or a class for an expanded clone.

V gene	D gene	clone size	J gene	CDR3 DNA	CDR3 protein
TRBV2	-	-	TRBJ1-2	TGTGCCAGCCCCCAACAGCGACTTAACTATGGCTACACCTTC	CASPQQRLNYGYTF
TRBV29-1	-	many	TRBJ2-1	TGCAGCGTTGGGGGCAACAATGAGCAGTTCTTC	CSVGGNNEQFF
TRBV4-2	-	-	TRBJ2-4	TGTGCCAGCAGCCTCTCCGCGGACTTTCCCATTCAGTACTTC	CASSLSADFPIQYF
TRBV20-1	-	few	TRBJ1-2	TGCAGTGCTTCCAAAACAGGGTTCGCTAATGGCTACACCTTC	CSASKTGFANGYTF
TRBV9	-	-	TRBJ2-7	TGTGCCAGCAGCGTAGACCCTTACTACGAGCAGTACTTC	CASSVDPYYEQYF
TRBV7-9	-	few	TRBJ2-7	TGTGCCAGCAGCTCCTCTAAGTCCTACGAGCAGTACTTC	CASSSSKSYEQYF
TRBV7-9	-	-	TRBJ1-3	TGTGCCAGCACCCCGGGGGTAGCGGACTCTGGAAACACCATATATTTT	CASTPGVADSGNTIYF
TRBV6-6	TRBD2	-	TRBJ2-5	TGTGCCAGCAGACCAGCTAGCGGGGGGTACTGCCAAGAGACCCAGTACTTC	CASRPASGGYCQETQYF
TRBV20-1	TRBD1	many	TRBJ2-7	TGCAGTGCGGAAGGGGACAGGACTACTAACGAGCAGTACTTC	CSAEGDRTTNEQYF
TRBV10-3	TRBD2	few	TRBJ2-1	TGTGCCATCAGTGGCGGGAGGGCCGCCTACAATGAGCAGTTCTTC	CAISGGRAAYNEQFF
TRBV5-1	-	-	TRBJ1-1	TGCGCCAGCAGCCGGGACGGCACTGAAGCTTTCTTT	CASSRDGTEAFF
TRBV4-1	-	many	TRBJ2-6	TGCGCCAGCAGCCAAGAAACAGGAAAGGTCTCTGGGGCCAACGTCCTGACTTTC	CASSQETGKVSGANVLTF
TRBV20-1	TRBD2	few	TRBJ2-4	TGCAGTGCTAGAGTCTCGGCTAGCGGGAGTTTTGCCAAAAACATTCAGTACTTC	CSARVSASGSFAKNIQYF
TRBV29-1	-	many	TRBJ2-5	TGCAGCGTTGGGGAACAGGGCGTGGGAGAGACCCAGTACTTC	CSVGEQGVGETQYF
TRBV20-1	-	few	TRBJ2-7	TGCAGTGCTAGAGATTCCAGGGGAAAGAACCTCCACGAGCAGTACTTC	CSARDSRGKNLHEQYF
TRBV2	-	-	TRBJ1-1	TGTGCCAGCAGTAACCTTCCGGGGACCCGAGCTTTCTTT	CASSNLPGTRAFF
TRBV12-3/TRBV12-4	-	-	TRBJ2-3	TGTGCCAGCAGTGCTACACTGCCTACTAGCACAGATACGCAGTATTTT	CASSATLPTSTDTQYF
TRBV11-2	-	few	TRBJ2-5	TGTGCCAGCAGCCCTGGTCAAAGGGGCCAGGCGACCCAGTACTTC	CASSPGQRGQATQYF
TRBV9	-	-	TRBJ2-7	TGTGCCAGCAGCGGAAACCTAGTCGAGCAGTACTTC	CASSGNLVEQYF
TRBV7-9	TRBD2	few	TRBJ2-1	TGTGCCAGCAGCGGCGATATACTAGCGGGGGGCCGGGAGCAGTTCTTC	CASSGDILAGGREQFF
TRBV28	-	few	TRBJ2-1	TGTGCCAGCAGTTTATCCCAAATATCCTCCTACAATGAGCAGTTCTTC	CASSLSQISSYNEQFF
TRBV3-1	TRBD2	-	TRBJ2-3	TGTACCAGCAGCCAAGTATTTAGCGGGGGTCCAGATACGCAGTATTTT	CTSSQVFSGGPDTQYF
TRBV18	-	-	TRBJ2-7	TGTGCCAGCTCACCGGCTAGTAGCCACGAGCAGTACTTC	CASSPASSHEQYF
TRBV5-1	-	-	TRBJ2-1	TGCGCCAGCAGCCACAGGGAGAGGATCTTTGGTGAGCAGTTCTTC	CASSHRERIFGEQFF
TRBV15	-	many	TRBJ2-3	TGTGCCACCAGCAGAGATCTAGGGGAGTTGTCATCCGACACAGATACGCAGTATTTT	CATSRDLGELSSDTDTQYF
TRBV7-2	TRBD2	few	TRBJ2-1	TGTGCCAGCAGCTTAGACAGCGGGAACTTGGGGGAGCAGTTCTTC	CASSLDSGNLGEQFF
TRBV12-3/TRBV12-4	-	-	TRBJ2-5	TGTGCCAGCAGTTTTGTAACCTACCAAGAGACCCAGTACTTC	CASSFVTYQETQYF
TRBV20-1	-	-	TRBJ2-5	TGCAGTGCTAGTCGGGCCGCGGTTCAGGAGCAGTACTTC	CSASRAAVQEQYF
TRBV6-2/TRBV6-3	TRBD1	-	TRBJ1-1	TGTGCCAGCAGGGGTTACAGGGGTCAGACTGAAGCTTTCTTT	CASRGYRGQTEAFF
TRBV29-1	-	-	TRBJ2-7	TGCAGCGTTGAAGGGGTGAGGGAGCAGACCTACGGTCAGTACTTC	CSVEGVREQTYGQYF
TRBV2	-	-	TRBJ1-1	TGTGCCAACAGTGCAGGGTCGAGCACTGAAGCTTTCTTT	CANSAGSSTEAFF
TRBV11-2	-	-	TRBJ2-2	TGTGCCAGCCTCTTTGCCGGGGAGCTGTTTTTT	CASLFAGELFF
TRBV15	TRBD1	few	TRBJ2-7	TGTGCCACCAGCAGAGATTCCCTAGGGGACAGATCCTACGAGCAGTACTTC	CATSRDSLGDRSYEQYF
TRBV7-9	TRBD1	-	TRBJ1-2	TGTGCCAGCAGCCACTACGACAGGGGTTTTTATGGCTACACCTTC	CASSHYDRGFYGYTF
TRBV19	-	many	TRBJ2-6	TGTGCCAGTACTTCCGGGGCCAACGTCCTGACTTTC	CASTSGANVLTF
TRBV12-3/TRBV12-4	-	few	TRBJ2-7	TGTGCCAGCAGTTTCCAGGCCCACGAGCAGTACTTC	CASSFQAHEQYF
TRBV7-2	-	-	TRBJ2-7	TGTGCCAGCAGCTTCCGGGGGGCCCTACTGTACGAGCAGTACTTC	CASSFRGALLYEQYF
TRBV25-1	TRBD1	-	TRBJ2-5	TGTGCCAGCAGTGAAGGGACAGGGGGAGAGACCCAGTACTTC	CASSEGTGGETQYF
TRBV7-2	TRBD2	-	TRBJ2-5	TGTGCCAGCAGCCACCGGGGAGCGGGGGTCCTACGTCAAGAGACCCAGTACTTC	CASSHRGAGVLRQETQYF
TRBV6-1	TRBD1	-	TRBJ1-2	TGTGCCAGCAGTGAAGCGTTCCAGGGGGCAGGTGGCTACACCTTC	CASSEAFQGAGGYTF
TRBV2	TRBD1	-	TRBJ1-2	TGTGCCAGCAGCTCGGTAGGGGGCGAGGGCTACACCTTC	CASSSVGGEGYTF
TRBV3-1	TRBD2	few	TRBJ2-6	TGTGCCAGCAGCCAAGAAGTAGTTAGCGGGAACGATGGGGCCAACGTCCTGACTTTC	CASSQEVVSGNDGANVLTF
TRBV12-3/TRBV12-4	TRBD2	-	TRBJ2-3	TGTGCCAGCAGTTCCGGGGGGTTGAAAGCAGATACGCAGTATTTT	CASSSGGLKADTQYF
TRBV7-2	-	-	TRBJ2-2	TGTGCCAGCAGCTCCCGGACTGGCACCGGGGAGCGGTTTTTT	CASSSRTGTGERFF
TRBV7-9	-	-	TRBJ2-1	TGTGCCAGCAGCTTAGCCGGGCAGACCTACAATGAGCAGTTCTTC	CASSLAGQTYNEQFF
TRBV10-3	TRBD1	-	TRBJ1-1	TGTGCCGTCAGTGACAGCAGGGGGGACATGAACACTGAAGCTTTCTTT	CAVSDSRGDMNTEAFF
TRBV30	-	-	TRBJ1-2	TGTGCCTGGATTCAAGGAATTCTCGGAAGGCAAGCCTATGGCTACACCTTC	CAWIQGILGRQAYGYTF
TRBV5-1	-	many	TRBJ1-2	TGTGCCAGCAGCCGGGACAATAACTATGGCTACACCTTC	CASSRDNNYGYTF